This T cell receptor (beta chain) was recovered during a study of blood T cell repertoires in COVID-19 (dated by TCRdb to about 2020). Concerning the study at large: Samples covering the acute and convalescent phases of COVID-19 were provided by collaborators in the United States, Italy and Spain. The material from the prospective study consisted of cDNA or gDNA derived from T cells, B-cell-depleted T cells, or PBMCs. Deeply sampled blood TCRbeta repertoires from subjects exposed to, actively infected with, or recovered from COVID-19 were included in the dataset. The repertoires were released in a freely available public database meant as a resource for research on the immune response to SARS-CoV-2. The samples were drawn from the first 160 participants of the ongoing ImmuneRACE study and from under 1,500 subjects provided by 6 global collaborators. Nearly every sample came with metadata listing a de-identified subject ID, COVID-19 status, age in years and sex. Where HLA class I and class II types were available, the types were taken from metadata supplied by the sample provider, not from assay-based typing.

The research as a whole found: Clinical and demographic metadata were provided uncurated, with the amount varying by source and participant.

Collaborating institutions collected whole blood in K2EDTA tubes following their own protocols. For TCRbeta analysis, collaborators shipped samples in one of three forms: frozen whole blood, isolated PBMCs, or DNA extracted from either of those sample types. The CDR3 measures 16 amino acids from cysteine to phenylalanine. Only the CDR3 DNA is retained, 48 bases long and in frame from the first base. V lost 7 bases and J lost 2 bases, and the count of bases not matched to a germline gene is 9. Per the germline V gene, MRHNA is the CDR1 and SNTAGT is the CDR2. Worth noting for this clone: It lacks a known antigen. No much larger clone is present one base from it, and per-base qualities are unavailable.

The immunoSEQ Assay, a bias-controlled multiplex PCR, was used to amplify TCRbeta CDR3 regions from genomic DNA. In the authors' own workflow: Within the assay, amplification of reference gene primers was used to estimate how many nucleated cells each sample contained. Sequence reads were collapsed and filtered to measure the absolute abundance of every unique TCRbeta CDR3 rearrangement. Productive Simpson clonality was computed per sample as the square root of Simpson's diversity index over productive rearrangements. In TCRdb, the immuneACCESS table is reduced to in-frame sequences with V and J assigned. These tables do not hold every clone; where another copy was compared, an unresolved V gene accounts for under half, and the others remain unexplained. The V and J calls and the clone size are those of that table, but D and trimming were determined from the DNA. A total of about 200,000 clones appear in this sample, roughly 90% of them only once. Under 2% of the sample is in the top ten clones.

This clonotype was sampled from a man between 18 and 29 years old with active or convalescent COVID-19. The V and J genes are TRBV6-4 and TRBJ1-3, with 9 bases matching TRBD1. The sequenced sample consisted of peripheral blood. The CDR3 in this case is CASNNYRGLAGNTIYF. The bases read TGTGCCAGCAACAACTACAGGGGGCTAGCTGGAAACACCATATATTTT.